This T cell receptor beta chain was found in a study of T cell repertoires in cytomegalovirus infection. The CDR3 is made up of 16 amino acids. Trimming took 3 bases from V and 1 from J, leaving 15 bases between them. CDR1 ENHRY and CDR2 SYGVKD come from the germline V gene. TCRdb re-called the reads through MiXCR, storing one row per CDR3 protein. The sample holds about 330,000 distinct CDR3 sequences, about 35% seen once. Details on this clonotype: Its antigen is still unknown.

The study, taken as a whole, reports: Ex vivo, HLA-C-restricted CMV-specific TCR beta clonotypes prevailed over the rest of the response.

This sequence joins TRBV10-3 and TRBJ1-2, with D possibly matching TRBD1 (6 bases). This clonotype was obtained from a human donor in good health (CMV status not recorded). Some clones in this sample may be carry-over from other donors' samples. Here the sequenced sample was cultured PBMCs, taken from culture after CMV antigen stimulation. The CDR3 loop is CAISERQGTGNYGYTF. CDR3 DNA sequence: TGTGCCATCAGTGAACGGCAGGGGACGGGTAACTATGGCTACACCTTC.